Shown below are 21 T cell receptor beta chains from a single sample sequenced in a study of T cell changes during pregnancy in multiple sclerosis. Some clones are missing from TCRdb's copy, which holds only in-frame ones; the method was immunoSEQ multiplex PCR. Of roughly 28,000 clones listed, roughly nine tenths are singletons. The sample consisted of CD8+ T cells from peripheral blood mononuclear cells, taken before pregnancy. These receptors were obtained from a female donor with multiple sclerosis, enrolled in a pregnancy study.

The chain joins TRBV7-3 to TRBJ1-1; tentative D call: TRBD1 (6 bases). CDR1 and CDR2 (germline): SGHTA, FQGTGA. CDR3 length: 15 amino acids. V lost 5 bases to trimming and J lost 0 bases, with 13 bases between them. The CDR3: CASSPKTGMNTEAFF. The CDR3 DNA sequence: TGTGCCAGCAGCCCGAAGACAGGCATGAACACTGAAGCTTTCTTT.

The chain uses TRBV5-8 and TRBJ2-1; D possibly corresponds to TRBD1 (5 bases). V lost 3 bases to trimming and J lost 13 bases, with 14 bases between them. Germline lookup yields CDR1 SGHTS and CDR2 YDEGEE. The CDR3 is 12 amino acids. In DNA, the CDR3 is TGTGCCAGCAGCTGGGGCCCTATGGGACAGTTCTTC. The encoded protein is CASSWGPMGQFF.

This sequence joins TRBV5-1 and TRBJ2-7, with D uncertain. This CDR3 has 14 amino acids. The germline gives CDR1 SGHRS, CDR2 YFSETQ. V lost 0 bases and J 2 bases, leaving 9 bases between the germline ends. In DNA, the CDR3 is TGCGCCAGCAGCTTGGAGCACCTTGCCTACGAGCAGTACTTC. Translated: CASSLEHLAYEQYF.

The chain joins TRBV25-1 to TRBJ2-1; the match to TRBD2 covers 10 bases. Germline CDR1 and CDR2: MGHDK and SYGVNS. V dropped 5 bases and J dropped 4; count of bases not matched to a gene: 5. The CDR3 loop spans 15 amino acids. The CDR3 loop reads CASSTGTSVYNEQFF. In nucleotides, the CDR3 is TGTGCCAGCAGTACCGGGACTAGCGTTTACAATGAGCAGTTCTTC.

CDR3: CASATRKGEETQYF. In DNA form, the CDR3 reads TGTGCCAGCGCTACTAGGAAGGGAGAAGAGACCCAGTACTTC. The rearrangement joins TRBV27 to TRBJ2-5; the D gene is possibly TRBD2 (5 bases). V shed 8 bases and J shed 3 bases, with 16 bases lying between them. Germline-derived CDR1 and CDR2 are MNHEY and SMNVEV (reference sequence). This CDR3 is built from 14 residues.

This sequence joins TRBV5-8 and TRBJ2-5; TRBD2 might be the D (7 bases). The germline gives CDR1 SGHTS, CDR2 YDEGEE. The V gene lost 4 bases and the J gene lost 4 bases, with 14 bases spanning the gap. The CDR3 has 14 residues. DNA for the CDR3: TGTGCCAGCAGCCGCTCGGGGGGCTCAGAGACCCAGTACTTC. As protein: CASSRSGGSETQYF.

The rearrangement joins TRBV2 to TRBJ2-7; D is possibly TRBD2 (5 bases). CDR1 is SNHLY, CDR2 FYNNEI, per germline. The CDR3 contains 13 residues. Trimming removed 7 bases at V and 1 base at J, with 11 bases between. The DNA of the CDR3 is TGTGCCAGCAAAGAGGGCACATCCTACGAGCAGTACTTC. Amino acids: CASKEGTSYEQYF.

This chain links TRBV5-6 with TRBJ1-5; TRBD1 might be the D (5 bases). The V end lost 2 bases, the J end lost 9 bases, and 15 bases lay between the germline ends. The CDR3 is made up of 14 amino acids. CDR1 SGHDT and CDR2 YYEEEE come from the germline V gene. CDR3 protein: CASSFRQGRAPQHF. Written as DNA, the CDR3 is TGTGCCAGCAGCTTTAGGCAGGGTCGTGCGCCCCAGCATTTT.

The V and J genes are TRBV18 and TRBJ2-1, with D perhaps TRBD2 (5 bases). This CDR3 has 15 residues. Deletions cut 1 base from V and 8 bases from J, with 15 bases between. Germline V gives CDR1 KGHSH, CDR2 LQKENI. For the CDR3, the DNA is TGTGCCAGCTCACCACTAGTTCCGGGGAAGGATGAGCAGTTCTTC. This gives the protein CASSPLVPGKDEQFF.

The rearrangement links TRBV9 to TRBJ2-5; 9 bases are a match to TRBD2. Losses at the gene ends were 0 bases for V and 0 bases for J; bases not matched to a gene: 3. The CDR3 runs to 16 residues. Germline assignment: CDR1 SGDLS and CDR2 YYNGEE. The DNA of the CDR3 is TGTGCCAGCAGCGTAGGGACTAGCGACTACCAAGAGACCCAGTACTTC. Amino acids: CASSVGTSDYQETQYF.

In regard to this clone: One end of the junction does not line up with germline, which may come from a read error. V and J are TRBV7-8 and TRBJ1-1, with D perhaps matching TRBD1 (6 bases). This CDR3 region has 13 residues. Germline V lookup: CDR1 SGHVS, CDR2 FQNEAQ. CDR3 loop: CASGFLTGTEAFF. The CDR3, as DNA: TGTGCCAGCGGCTTCCTAACCGGGACAGAAGCTTTCTTT.

The chain uses TRBV5-1 and TRBJ2-1; TRBD2 aligns across 11 bases. This CDR3 is built from 16 residues. Germline CDR1 is SGHRS and CDR2 is YFSETQ. The V segment lost 3 bases and the J segment 3 bases; nucleotides outside the gene matches: 5. Here the CDR3 reads CASSSLAGGFYNEQFF. CDR3 nucleotides: TGCGCCAGCAGCTCCCTAGCGGGAGGATTCTACAATGAGCAGTTCTTC.

The CDR3 spells CASSQGTGIQPQHF. The CDR3 nucleotides read TGCGCCAGCAGCCAGGGGACAGGGATCCAGCCCCAGCATTTT. V gene TRBV4-1 combines with J gene TRBJ1-5, with 9 nucleotides matching TRBD1. V was pared by 3 bases and J by 7 bases, with 4 bases of the junction left unmatched. Germline-derived CDR1 and CDR2 are MGHRA and YSYEKL. CDR3 length: 14 residues.

The rearrangement uses TRBV4-3 and TRBJ2-1, with TRBD1 as a possible D gene (6 bases). Germline CDR1 is LGHNA and CDR2 is YSLEER. This CDR3 has 15 amino acids. The germline V and J ends were trimmed by 6 bases and 0 bases, with 12 bases remaining between them. The CDR3 reads CASSPGTFSYNEQFF. The CDR3 DNA follows: TGCGCCAGCAGTCCCGGGACATTCTCCTACAATGAGCAGTTCTTC.

The chain recombines TRBV4-1 with TRBJ2-7; D is undetermined. Trimming shortened V by 0 bases and J by 2 bases, and 8 bases separated the two germline ends. The germline V gene encodes CDR1 MGHRA and CDR2 YSYEKL. The CDR3 has 14 residues. CDR3 sequence reads: CASSQEIDPYEQYF. The CDR3 region has the DNA TGCGCCAGCAGCCAAGAAATAGATCCCTACGAGCAGTACTTC.

The DNA for the CDR3 is TGTGCCAGCAGCTCACTAGCGGGGGGACCTTACAATGAGCAGTTCTTC. This translates into CASSSLAGGPYNEQFF. The chain combines TRBV7-6 with TRBJ2-1; TRBD2 matches 12 bases. From germline, CDR1 is SGHVS and CDR2 FNYEAQ. The junction had 5 bases not matched to a gene; V was cut back by 4 bases and J by 4 bases. The CDR3 runs 16 residues.

V is TRBV11-2 and J is TRBJ1-4; no reliable D call. This CDR3 has 13 amino acids. V was clipped by 4 bases and J by 3 bases, with 6 bases between them. Germline CDR1 is SGHAT and CDR2 is FQNNGV. Written as DNA, the CDR3 is TGTGCCAGCAGCTCCGTTCCTAATGAAAAACTGTTTTTT. Protein product: CASSSVPNEKLFF.

This rearrangement joins TRBV7-2 to TRBJ2-7; 10 bases agree with TRBD2. Germline CDR1 reads SGHTA; CDR2 reads FQGNSA. Trimming took 0 bases from V and 9 from J; bases not matched to a gene: 11. This CDR3 spans 16 amino acids. CDR3 in amino acids: CASSLAVSGGEVWQYF. The CDR3 DNA follows: TGTGCCAGCAGCTTAGCGGTGAGCGGGGGGGAAGTCTGGCAGTACTTC.

The gene calls are TRBV11-2 and TRBJ2-2; maybe TRBD1 (8 bases). This CDR3 has 16 amino acids. The germline CDR1 and CDR2 sequences are SGHAT and FQNNGV. Trimming removed 6 bases at V and 4 bases at J, with 18 bases between. CDR3 protein: CASRRTGRGVTGELFF. For the CDR3, the DNA is TGTGCCAGCAGACGGACAGGGAGGGGGGTCACCGGGGAGCTGTTTTTT. Drawing the rest from reference TRBV11-2 and TRBJ2-2, the complete variable domain is EAGVAQSPRYKIIEKRQSVAFWCNPISGHATLYWYQQILGQGPKLLIQFQNNGVVDDSQLPKDRFSAERLKGVDSTLKIQPAKLEDSAVYLCASRRTGRGVTGELFFGEGSRLTVL.

This chain links TRBV4-2 with TRBJ1-1, with D tentatively TRBD1 (5 bases). In germline, CDR1 is LGHNA, CDR2 YNFKEQ. The CDR3 runs to 15 residues. V lost 5 bases to trimming and J lost 5 bases, with 18 bases between them. The CDR3 nucleotides are TGTGCCAGCAGCTCCTTTGCGGGGGGAGAGACTGAAGCTTTCTTT. Its translation: CASSSFAGGETEAFF.

Here the CDR3 DNA reads TGTGCCAGCGGGGGGGGGCTTAGGGGCTACACCTTC. It yields the protein CASGGGLRGYTF. This chain links TRBV2 with TRBJ1-2; D may be TRBD1 (6 bases). The CDR3 has 12 residues. V lost 8 bases to trimming and J lost 8 bases, with 15 bases between them. Per the germline V gene, CDR1 is SNHLY and CDR2 is FYNNEI. Looking up the rest from reference TRBV2 and TRBJ1-2 gives the full variable domain: EPEVTQTPSHQVTQMGQEVILRCVPISNHLYFYWYRQILGQKVEFLVSFYNNEISEKSEIFDDQFSVERPDGSNFTLKIRSTKLEDSAMYFCASGGGLRGYTFGSGTRLTVV.